This T cell receptor beta chain was captured in a study of CD4 T cells in relation to SARS-CoV-2 and coronaviruses. Study observations and caveats: Pre-pandemic and post-infection samples never came from the same donor.

Method: immunoSEQ multiplex PCR; TCRdb's copy keeps in-frame clones and lacks some. Of tens of thousands of clones listed, 77% are singletons. Trimming at V came to 6 bases and at J to 3 bases, leaving 4 bases not matched to a gene. CDR3 size: 15 residues. Notes on this clone: Its antigen is not identified.

The receptor was isolated from an adult with COVID-19. The chain couples TRBV23-1 to TRBJ2-7; 14 positions agree with TRBD2. TRBV23-1 qualifies as an ORF whose function is uncertain. The specimen sequenced was memory CD4+ T cells from PBMCs, cultured in vitro. DNA for the CDR3: TGCGCCAGCAGAGGGACTAGCGGGAGCTTCTACGAGCAGTACTTC. As protein: CASRGTSGSFYEQYF.